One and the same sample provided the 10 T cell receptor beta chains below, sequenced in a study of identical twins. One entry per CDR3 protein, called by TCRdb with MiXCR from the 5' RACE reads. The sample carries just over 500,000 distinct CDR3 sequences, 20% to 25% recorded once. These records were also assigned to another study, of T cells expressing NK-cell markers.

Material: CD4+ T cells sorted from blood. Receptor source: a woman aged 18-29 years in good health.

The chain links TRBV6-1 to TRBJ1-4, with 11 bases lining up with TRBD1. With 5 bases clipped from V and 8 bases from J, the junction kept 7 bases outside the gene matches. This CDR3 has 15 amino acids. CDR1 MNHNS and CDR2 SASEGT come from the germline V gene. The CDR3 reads CASSPPGQGEEKLFF. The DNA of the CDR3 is TGTGCCAGCAGTCCACCGGGACAGGGGGAAGAAAAACTGTTTTTT.

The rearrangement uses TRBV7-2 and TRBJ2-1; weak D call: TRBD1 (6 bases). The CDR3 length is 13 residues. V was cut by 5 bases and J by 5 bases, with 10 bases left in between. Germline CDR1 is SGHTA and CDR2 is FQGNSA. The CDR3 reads CASSRRDNNEQFF. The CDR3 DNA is TGTGCCAGCAGCCGACGGGACAACAATGAGCAGTTCTTC. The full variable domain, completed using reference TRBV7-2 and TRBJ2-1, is GAGVSQSPSNKVTEKGKDVELRCDPISGHTALYWYRQSLGQGLEFLIYFQGNSAPDKSGLPSDRFSAERTGGSVSTLTIQRTQQEDSAVYLCASSRRDNNEQFFGPGTRLTVL.

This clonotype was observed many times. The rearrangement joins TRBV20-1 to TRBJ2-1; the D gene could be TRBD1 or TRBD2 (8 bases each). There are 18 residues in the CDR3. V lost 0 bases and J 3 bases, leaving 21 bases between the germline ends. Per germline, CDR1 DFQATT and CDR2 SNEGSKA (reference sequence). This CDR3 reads CSARDQGASGYLYNEQFF. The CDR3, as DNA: TGCAGTGCTAGAGATCAGGGGGCTAGCGGGTACCTCTACAATGAGCAGTTCTTC.

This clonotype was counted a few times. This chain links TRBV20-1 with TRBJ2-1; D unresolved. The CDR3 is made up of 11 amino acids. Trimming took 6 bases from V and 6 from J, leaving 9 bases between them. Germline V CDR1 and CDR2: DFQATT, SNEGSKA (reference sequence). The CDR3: CSAPSPNEQFF. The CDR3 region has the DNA TGCAGTGCCCCATCGCCCAATGAGCAGTTCTTC.

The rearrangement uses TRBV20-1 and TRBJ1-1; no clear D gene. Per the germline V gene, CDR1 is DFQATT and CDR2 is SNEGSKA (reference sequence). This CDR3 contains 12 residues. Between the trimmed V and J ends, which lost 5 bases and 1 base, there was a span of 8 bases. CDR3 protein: CSAGGGNTEAFF. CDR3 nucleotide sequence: TGCAGTGCTGGAGGAGGGAACACTGAAGCTTTCTTT.

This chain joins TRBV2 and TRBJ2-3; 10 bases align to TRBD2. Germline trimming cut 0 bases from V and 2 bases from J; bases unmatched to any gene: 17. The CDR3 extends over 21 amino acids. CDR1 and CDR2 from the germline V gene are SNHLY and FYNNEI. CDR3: CASSEAAWGSGSGGPTDTQYF. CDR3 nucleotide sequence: TGTGCCAGCAGTGAAGCGGCGTGGGGTTCGGGTAGCGGGGGGCCCACAGATACGCAGTATTTT.

The CDR3 sequence: CASSSAGALTDTQYF. In DNA form, the CDR3 reads TGTGCCAGCAGCTCGGCGGGGGCCCTAACAGATACGCAGTATTTT. The chain combines TRBV11-3 with TRBJ2-3; maybe TRBD2 (7 bases). The CDR3 covers 15 residues. The V and J ends lost 4 bases and 3 bases respectively, with 14 bases between them. The germline gives CDR1 SGHNT, CDR2 YENEEA.

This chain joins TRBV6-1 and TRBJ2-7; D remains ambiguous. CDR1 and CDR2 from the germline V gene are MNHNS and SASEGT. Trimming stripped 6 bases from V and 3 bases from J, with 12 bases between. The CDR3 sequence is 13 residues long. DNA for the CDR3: TGTGCCAGCAGAAACCCGGCGGTCTACGAGCAGTACTTC. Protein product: CASRNPAVYEQYF.

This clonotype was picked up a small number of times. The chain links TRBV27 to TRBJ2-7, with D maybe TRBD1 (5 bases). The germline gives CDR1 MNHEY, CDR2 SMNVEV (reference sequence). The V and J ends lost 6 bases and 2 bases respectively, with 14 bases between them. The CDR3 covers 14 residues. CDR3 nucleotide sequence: TGTGCCAGCAGCGAAAGGACACGGCCCTACGAGCAGTACTTC. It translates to CASSERTRPYEQYF.

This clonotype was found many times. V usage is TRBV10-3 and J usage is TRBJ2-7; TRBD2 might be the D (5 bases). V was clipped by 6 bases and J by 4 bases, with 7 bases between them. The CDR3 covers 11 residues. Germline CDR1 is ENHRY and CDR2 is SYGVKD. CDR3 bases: TGTGCCATCAGGGGAGCATACGAGCAGTACTTC. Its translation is CAIRGAYEQYF.